Listed below are T cell receptor beta chains from one sample, sequenced in a study of blood T cell repertoires in COVID-19. Some clones are missing from TCRdb's copy, which holds only in-frame ones; the method was immunoSEQ multiplex PCR. The sample includes 200,000 or so clones, around nine tenths of them seen just once. The source material was peripheral blood. Receptors were obtained from a woman in her sixties or seventies with acute or convalescent COVID-19. The CDR3 runs from the conserved cysteine through the conserved F or W. The D gene is left open where the match is weak. Clone size, where shown, is once, few, many, or a class for clones that have expanded.

TRBV24-1	-	TRBJ2-5	-	TGTGCCACCAGTGAGGTGACAGGACCTCAAGAGACCCAGTACTTC	CATSEVTGPQETQYF
TRBV12-5	-	TRBJ1-5	TRBD1	TGTGCTAGTGGTTTGGGACGTCGTATATGGGACAGGGGAGGTCAGCCCCAGCATTTT	CASGLGRRIWDRGGQPQHF
TRBV30	once	TRBJ2-7	TRBD2	TGTGCCTGGAGTAGGACTAGCGGTACGTTCTACGAGCAGTACTTC	CAWSRTSGTFYEQYF
TRBV7-2	-	TRBJ2-7	-	TGTGCCAGCAGCTTAACAGGGTTATACGAGCAGTACTTC	CASSLTGLYEQYF
TRBV29-1	-	TRBJ1-1	TRBD1	TGCAGCGCCAGGACAGGGGTGGGCACTGAAGCTTTCTTT	CSARTGVGTEAFF
TRBV5-1	-	TRBJ2-5	TRBD2	TGCGCCAGCAGGATCACGGGGAGCGGGAGGGAGACCCAGTACTTC	CASRITGSGRETQYF
TRBV28	-	TRBJ1-1	TRBD1	TGTGCCATCACACTACCGGGACAGGGGGCTTGGCGAGCTTTCTTT	CAITLPGQGAWRAFF
TRBV11-2	-	TRBJ1-6	-	TGTGCCAGCAGCTTAGTTGCGGGCCGTTTGAATTCACCCCTCCACTTT	CASSLVAGRLNSPLHF
TRBV5-5	-	TRBJ1-5	-	TGTGCCAGCACCCGGACACCGAGCCCAGATCAGCCCCAGCATTTT	CASTRTPSPDQPQHF
TRBV2	-	TRBJ1-4	-	TGTGCCAGCAGTGAAGATGGGTGGAGTCGGGAAAAACTGTTTTTT	CASSEDGWSREKLFF
TRBV28	-	TRBJ2-5	TRBD2	TGTGCCAGCAGAAGGATAGCGGGAGCGGAGACCCAGTACTTC	CASRRIAGAETQYF
TRBV20-1	-	TRBJ1-2	-	TGCAGTGCTAGTAATCAACAGGGCTACACCTTC	CSASNQQGYTF
TRBV11-2	-	TRBJ2-2	-	TGTGCCAGCAGCCCCCTTGCGGGATCGCCCGGGGAGCTGTTTTTT	CASSPLAGSPGELFF
TRBV2	-	TRBJ1-5	TRBD1	TGTGCCAGCAGGGAGGACAGGGCTCAGCCCCAGCATTTT	CASREDRAQPQHF
TRBV11-2	-	TRBJ2-7	TRBD2	TGTGCCAGCAGCCATAGCCCACTAGCGGGCGACGAGCAGTACTTC	CASSHSPLAGDEQYF
TRBV12-5	-	TRBJ2-2	TRBD2	TGTGCTAGTGGTTTTCTTAGCGGGGGCACCACCGGGGAGCTGTTTTTT	CASGFLSGGTTGELFF
TRBV28	-	TRBJ1-2	TRBD1	TGTGCCAGCAGTTTATCCCCCAAGGGACAGGGGGGCGGCTACACCTTC	CASSLSPKGQGGGYTF
TRBV10-3	-	TRBJ2-3	TRBD2	TGTGCCATCAGTGAAGGACTAGCGGGAGTAGGTACGCAGTATTTT	CAISEGLAGVGTQYF
TRBV10-3	-	TRBJ1-3	-	TGTGCCATCGGAAGAGGGGGAAACACCATATATTTT	CAIGRGGNTIYF
TRBV2	-	TRBJ1-5	TRBD1	TGTGCCAGCAGTGAAGGGACAGGGGGCGTTTTTGGGGCCCAGCATTTT	CASSEGTGGVFGAQHF
TRBV28	-	TRBJ1-2	-	TGTGCCAGCAGTTCTGCAGGGCATGGCTACACCTTC	CASSSAGHGYTF
TRBV6-2/TRBV6-3	-	TRBJ2-5	TRBD2	TGTGCCAGCAGCCGCGGACTAGCGGGAGGTGGCGAGACCCAGTACTTC	CASSRGLAGGGETQYF
TRBV5-1	-	TRBJ1-1	-	TGCGCCAGCAGCTTGGCGCCCGGGCAGGGCACTGAAGCTTTCTTT	CASSLAPGQGTEAFF
TRBV28	-	TRBJ2-2	TRBD2	TGTGCCAGCAGTCTGGGGGGGTTTTACACCGGGGAGCTGTTTTTT	CASSLGGFYTGELFF
TRBV2	-	TRBJ1-6	TRBD1	TGTGCCAGCAGCGCTTCGACAGGGTCGGTTAATTCACCCCTCCACTTT	CASSASTGSVNSPLHF
TRBV2	-	TRBJ2-1	-	TGTGCCAGCAGGTGGGGTAGCGGAACCTACAATGAGCAGTTCTTC	CASRWGSGTYNEQFF
TRBV7-2	-	TRBJ1-6	-	TGTGCCAGCAGCTTACAAGGAGATTCACCCCTCCACTTT	CASSLQGDSPLHF